This passage covers 20 T cell receptor beta chains from one sample sequenced in a study of identical twins. From the 5' RACE reads, TCRdb called clonotypes with MiXCR, one entry per CDR3 protein. Of under 300,000 distinct CDR3 sequences listed, roughly 13% were seen once; the top ten hold under 9.5%. The material sequenced was memory (CD45RO+) T cells sorted from blood. The source is a woman aged 18-29 years in good health.

The chain recombines TRBV21-1 with TRBJ1-1; the table calls TRBD1, which could not be checked here. TRBV21-1 has pseudogene status. This CDR3 is built from 18 residues. In DNA form, the CDR3 reads TGTGCCAGCAGCAGCCCCCCCCGTTGGGGGCGCGTTATCACTGAAGCTTTCTTT. Amino acids: CASSSPPRWGRVITEAFF.

V and J are TRBV3-1 and TRBJ2-7, with 8 positions matching TRBD2. This CDR3 comprises 16 residues. The ends lost 2 bases at V and 0 bases at J; junction bases unmatched: 6. Germline V gives CDR1 LGHDT, CDR2 YNNKEL (reference sequence). As DNA, the CDR3 is TGTGCCAGCAGCCAAAAAGGCGGGGGGACCTCCTACGAGCAGTACTTC. This codes for CASSQKGGGTSYEQYF.

The chain recombines TRBV9 with TRBJ2-6; 7 bases agree with TRBD1. J was trimmed by 0 bases and V by 3 bases; bases with no gene match: 12. Germline V CDR1 and CDR2: SGDLS, YYNGEE. The CDR3 runs to 19 residues. The CDR3 bases are TGTGCCAGCAGCGCCACACCGGGACAGTCGATCTCTGGGGCCAACGTCCTGACTTTC. This translates into CASSATPGQSISGANVLTF.

This sequence joins TRBV10-3 and TRBJ1-6, with D tentatively TRBD1 (5 bases). The germline V gene encodes CDR1 ENHRY and CDR2 SYGVKD. V was clipped by 0 bases and J by 8 bases, with 14 bases between them. This CDR3 comprises 16 residues. The CDR3 here is CAISESPGRYDSPLHF. The DNA for the CDR3 is TGTGCCATCAGTGAGTCTCCAGGGCGGTATGATTCACCCCTCCACTTT.

This clonotype was seen a few times. The rearrangement uses TRBV11-2 and TRBJ2-2; TRBD1 matches at 7 bases. Germline trimming cut 2 bases from V and 6 bases from J; bases unmatched to any gene: 9. This CDR3 region has 16 residues. Germline V gene sequence: CDR1 SGHAT, CDR2 FQNNGV. The CDR3 region has the DNA TGTGCCAGCAGCTTACTCGCAGGGGGTTTCGCCGGGGAGCTGTTTTTT. This gives the protein CASSLLAGGFAGELFF.

In this sample, this clonotype turned up many times. The chain uses TRBV7-9 and TRBJ2-3, with TRBD2 as a possible D gene (6 bases). Germline CDR1 SEHNR, CDR2 FQNEAQ (reference sequence). The CDR3 loop spans 14 amino acids. V lost 1 base to trimming and J lost 3 bases, with 8 bases between them. CDR3 sequence: CASSLVEGTDTQYF. For the CDR3, the DNA is TGTGCCAGCAGCTTAGTGGAGGGGACAGATACGCAGTATTTT.

J is TRBJ1-2 and V is TRBV2; D uncertain. CDR1 is SNHLY and CDR2 is FYNNEI in the germline V gene. Deletions cut 8 bases from V and 1 base from J, with 5 bases between. The CDR3 is 11 residues long. DNA for the CDR3: TGTGCCAGCGGGATTAACTATGGCTACACCTTC. Translation: CASGINYGYTF.

There are a few counts of this clonotype. This chain uses TRBV5-1 with TRBJ1-1; no firm D call. Trimming cost V 4 bases and J 1 base, with 11 bases left between them. The CDR3 is made up of 14 amino acids. From germline, CDR1 is SGHRS and CDR2 YFSETQ. CDR3 sequence reads: CASSPNPGNTEAFF. The CDR3 DNA follows: TGCGCCAGCAGCCCAAACCCTGGGAACACTGAAGCTTTCTTT.

The chain has TRBV6-2 or TRBV6-3 and TRBJ2-5; 7 bases match TRBD2. The CDR3 contains 12 residues. The V and J ends lost 8 bases and 4 bases, in that order; junction bases with no gene match: 4. Germline V gene lookup returns CDR1 MNHEY and CDR2 SVGEGT. DNA for the CDR3: TGTGCCAGCGGCGGGACTACAGAGACCCAGTACTTC. Protein: CASGGTTETQYF.

This clonotype was found many times. The CDR3: CASSPSSTGTVHEQYF. The CDR3 bases are TGCGCCAGCAGCCCAAGTTCAACCGGGACAGTGCACGAGCAGTACTTC. The chain couples TRBV5-1 to TRBJ2-7, with 7 bases that match TRBD1. The length of the CDR3 is 16 residues. Germline trimming cut 4 bases from V and 5 bases from J; bases unmatched to any gene: 15. Germline values: CDR1 SGHRS, CDR2 YFSETQ.

The sample holds many counts of this clonotype. V gene TRBV7-2 combines with J gene TRBJ2-7; TRBD1 matches 7 bases. V lost 5 bases and J lost 0; bases outside the gene matches: 7. In germline, CDR1 is SGHTA, CDR2 FQGNSA. The CDR3 runs 15 residues. Here the CDR3 reads CASSLIQGSSYEQYF. DNA of the CDR3: TGTGCCAGCAGCCTAATACAGGGGAGCTCCTACGAGCAGTACTTC.

This chain links TRBV12-3 or TRBV12-4 with TRBJ1-5; maybe TRBD1 (6 bases). V was trimmed by 7 bases and J by 3 bases, leaving 10 bases between them. The CDR3 covers 13 residues. The CDR3 sequence is CASNRDNNQPQHF. The CDR3 DNA reads TGTGCCAGCAATAGGGACAACAATCAGCCCCAGCATTTT.

The J gene is TRBJ2-1, the V gene TRBV10-3; the match to TRBD1 covers 9 bases. The junction had 4 bases not matched to a gene; V was cut back by 6 bases and J by 1 base. Germline V lookup: CDR1 ENHRY, CDR2 SYGVKD. The CDR3 consists of 15 residues. CDR3 DNA sequence: TGTGCCATCAGAGAGACAGGGGGTTCCTACAATGAGCAGTTCTTC. Residues: CAIRETGGSYNEQFF.

The chain carries TRBV20-1 and TRBJ1-5; TRBD1 is a possible D gene (6 bases). This CDR3 has 12 amino acids. The germline V gene has CDR1 DFQATT and CDR2 SNEGSKA (reference sequence). Trimming cost V 1 base and J 11 bases, with 12 bases left between them. In DNA, the CDR3 is TGCAGTGCTAGAGCCCCTGAGGGGGCCCAGCATTTT. Protein product: CSARAPEGAQHF.

The chain combines TRBV3-1 with TRBJ2-7; a weak D match, TRBD1 (6 bases). Germline V gene data show CDR1 as LGHDT and CDR2 as YNNKEL (reference sequence). V lost 4 bases and J 5 bases, leaving 18 bases between the germline ends. There are 15 residues in the CDR3. CDR3 region: CASSRTTQGNHEQYF. The CDR3 nucleotides read TGTGCCAGCAGCCGAACGACACAGGGCAACCACGAGCAGTACTTC.

This clonotype came up many times. This chain uses TRBV14 with TRBJ2-7; the D gene is possibly TRBD1 (5 bases). This CDR3 is built from 13 residues. Germline V lookup: CDR1 SGHDN, CDR2 FVKESK. Between the trimmed V and J ends, which lost 2 bases and 6 bases, there was a span of 11 bases. The chain's CDR3 is CASSQSGKGEQYF. The CDR3 region has the DNA TGTGCCAGCAGCCAATCAGGGAAGGGCGAGCAGTACTTC.

The V and J genes are TRBV19 and TRBJ2-4, with TRBD2 identical over 13 bases. The J segment lost 7 bases and the V segment lost 7 bases, leaving 7 bases of the junction unmatched. The CDR3 has 15 residues. Germline V CDR1 and CDR2: LNHDA, SQIVND (reference sequence). Here the CDR3 DNA reads TGTGCCAGTATAACTGGACTAGCGGGAGTGAACATTCAGTACTTC. Amino acid sequence: CASITGLAGVNIQYF.

The chain combines TRBV12-3 or TRBV12-4 with TRBJ2-1, with D unclear. V was trimmed by 5 bases and J by 7 bases, leaving 9 bases between them. The CDR3 totals 12 residues. The CDR3 DNA is TGTGCCAGCAGTGCCGACTCGAATGAGCAGTTCTTC. Amino acids: CASSADSNEQFF.

Only a few counts were recorded for this clonotype. CDR3 coding DNA: TGTGCCAGCAGCCCGACTAGCGGGAGGGCAAGAGAGCAGTACTTC. This gives the protein CASSPTSGRAREQYF. The chain carries TRBV7-9 and TRBJ2-7; 14 nucleotides align to TRBD2. The V gene end was trimmed by 5 bases and the J gene end by 7 bases; junction bases not matched to a gene: 7. CDR1 is SEHNR, CDR2 FQNEAQ, per germline (reference sequence). This CDR3 spans 15 amino acids.

The chain links TRBV15 to TRBJ2-4; 11 nucleotides agree with TRBD1. Trimming at V came to 4 bases and at J to 0 bases, leaving 11 bases not matched to a gene. Germline V gene lookup returns CDR1 LNHNV and CDR2 YYDKDF (reference sequence). This CDR3 is 19 amino acids long. CDR3 protein: CATSTSPGTGGQAKNIQYF. The CDR3 DNA is TGTGCCACCAGCACAAGTCCCGGGACAGGGGGTCAAGCCAAAAACATTCAGTACTTC.